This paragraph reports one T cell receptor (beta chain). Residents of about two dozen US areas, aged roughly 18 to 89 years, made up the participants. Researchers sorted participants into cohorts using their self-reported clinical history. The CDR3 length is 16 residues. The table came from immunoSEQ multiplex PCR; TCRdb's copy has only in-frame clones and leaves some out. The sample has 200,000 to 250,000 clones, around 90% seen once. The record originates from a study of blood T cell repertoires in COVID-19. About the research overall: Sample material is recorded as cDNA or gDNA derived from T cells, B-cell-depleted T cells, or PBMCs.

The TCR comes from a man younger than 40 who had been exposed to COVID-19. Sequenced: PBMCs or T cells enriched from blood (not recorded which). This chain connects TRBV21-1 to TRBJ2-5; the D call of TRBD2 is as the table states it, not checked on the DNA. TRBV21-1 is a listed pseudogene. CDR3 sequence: CASSKGGGFSGETQYF. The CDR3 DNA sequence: TGTGCCAGCAGCAAAGGAGGCGGCTTTAGTGGGGAGACCCAGTACTTC.